The 9 T cell receptor beta chains in this list originate from one sample, sequenced in a study of OX40 agonist ivuxolimab in advanced cancers. The data were produced by immunoSEQ multiplex PCR, yet TCRdb's version contains in-frame clones alone and is incomplete. The sample lists 100,000 or so clones; approximately 85% were seen once. This specimen was CD4+ or CD8+ T cells sorted from blood, taken in a trial of the OX40 agonist ivuxolimab. The receptors shown here come from an adult with an advanced solid tumor such as melanoma, head and neck, liver or kidney cancer.

The chain links TRBV2 to TRBJ2-2; D possibly matches TRBD1 or TRBD2 (6 bases each). The germline V and J ends were trimmed by 2 bases and 3 bases, with 13 bases remaining between them. Germline V lookup: CDR1 SNHLY, CDR2 FYNNEI. The CDR3 loop spans 16 amino acids. CDR3 nucleotides: TGTGCCAGCAGTGAACTGTGGGGGGCTGACACCGGGGAGCTGTTTTTT. The encoded protein is CASSELWGADTGELFF.

This CDR3 is CAWSKLERTDTQYF. The CDR3 DNA follows: TGTGCCTGGAGTAAGCTGGAACGCACAGATACGCAGTATTTT. The chain links TRBV30 to TRBJ2-3; D gene ambiguous. In germline, CDR1 is GTSNPN, CDR2 SVGIG (reference sequence). There are 14 residues in the CDR3. V gave up 2 bases and J gave up 1 base, with 10 bases separating them.

For this clone: The sample holds other DNA sequences that translate to the same CDR3. The chain combines TRBV5-1 with TRBJ1-1; D is ambiguous. The V end was cut by 0 bases, the J end by 0 bases, with 3 bases between. Looked up from germline, CDR1 is SGHRS and CDR2 is YFSETQ. CDR3 length: 13 residues. The CDR3 DNA follows: TGCGCCAGCAGCTTGGGGTTGAACACTGAAGCTTTCTTT. It codes for CASSLGLNTEAFF.

The chain carries TRBV7-9 and TRBJ2-7; 7 bases fit TRBD1. In germline, CDR1 is SEHNR, CDR2 FQNEAQ (reference sequence). The junction had 8 bases not matched to a gene; V was cut back by 4 bases and J by 2 bases. The CDR3 consists of 15 residues. DNA for the CDR3: TGTGCCAGCAGCTCCTACGGGACAGCCACCTACGAGCAGTACTTC. It codes for CASSSYGTATYEQYF. Full variable domain (remainder filled in from reference TRBV7-9 and TRBJ2-7): DTGVSQNPRHKITKRGQNVTFRCDPISEHNRLYWYRQTLGQGPEFLTYFQNEAQLEKSRLLSDRFSAERPKGSFSTLEIQRTEQGDSAMYLCASSSYGTATYEQYFGPGTRLTVT.

This sequence joins TRBV2 and TRBJ2-7, with TRBD2 as a possible D gene (6 bases). Germline CDR1 reads SNHLY; CDR2 reads FYNNEI. This CDR3 has 12 amino acids. Deletions cut 2 bases from V and 9 bases from J, with 11 bases between. CDR3 DNA: TGTGCCAGCAGTGAACGGGGGTATGGGCAGTACTTC. Translating it yields CASSERGYGQYF.

In this sample, this clone turned up once. The V call is TRBV6-5, the J call TRBJ2-7; D not resolved. Germline-derived CDR1 and CDR2 are MNHEY and SVGAGI. Trimming took 4 bases from V and 4 from J, leaving 11 bases between them. This CDR3 is 13 amino acids long. The CDR3 region is CASSFVGSYEQYF. In DNA form, the CDR3 reads TGTGCCAGCAGTTTCGTCGGATCATACGAGCAGTACTTC.

This clone appeared a single time. V usage is TRBV6-1 and J usage is TRBJ2-7; possible D gene TRBD2, 5 bases. V lost 4 bases and J lost 13, with 17 bases in between. The CDR3 is 12 residues long. CDR1 and CDR2 (germline): MNHNS, SASEGT. CDR3 in DNA: TGTGCCAGCAGTGGTTCTAGGGAGAGGCTATACTTC. This encodes CASSGSRERLYF.

The chain links TRBV11-2 to TRBJ2-2; 13 bases line up with TRBD2. The CDR3 consists of 17 residues. Germline loops: CDR1 SGHAT, CDR2 FQNNGV. Trimming cost V 5 bases and J 6 bases; bases outside gene matches: 9. CDR3 loop: CASSPGTSGTIPGELFF. The CDR3 DNA is TGTGCCAGCAGCCCCGGGACTAGCGGGACCATCCCCGGGGAGCTGTTTTTT.

This sequence joins TRBV27 and TRBJ2-2; TRBD2 agrees at 7 bases. From germline, CDR1 is MNHEY and CDR2 SMNVEV (reference sequence). V shed 5 bases, J shed 4 bases, and the junction held 4 bases outside the gene matches. The CDR3 is 14 residues long. The chain's CDR3 is CASSMAGVTGELFF. In DNA form, the CDR3 reads TGTGCCAGCAGTATGGCGGGAGTCACCGGGGAGCTGTTTTTT.